The 22 T cell receptor beta chains listed next were all sequenced from one sample in a study of shared clonotypes between healthy human individuals. Using immunoSEQ multiplex PCR, the repertoire was profiled, and TCRdb retains in-frame clones only, with some absent. Among 850,000 to 1,200,000 clones listed, under 80% were seen once. The sequencing input was memory CD4+ T cells sorted from blood. Subset defined: CD45RA-negative fraction. The receptor set was obtained from a man aged 18 to 29 in good health.

This clone has more than one count but fewer than ten. The rearrangement joins TRBV18 to TRBJ2-5; 8 nucleotides align to TRBD1. With 1 base clipped from V and 5 bases from J, the junction kept 9 bases outside the gene matches. Looked up from germline, CDR1 is KGHSH and CDR2 is LQKENI. The CDR3 runs 16 residues. CDR3 in amino acids: CASSPRGRGLEETQYF. CDR3 bases: TGTGCCAGCTCACCACGAGGCAGGGGGCTAGAGGAGACCCAGTACTTC. The full variable domain, its missing parts supplied by reference TRBV18 and TRBJ2-5, is NAGVMQNPRHLVRRRGQEARLRCSPMKGHSHVYWYRQLPEEGLKFMVYLQKENIIDESGMPKERFSAEFPKEGPSILRIQQVVRGDSAAYFCASSPRGRGLEETQYFGPGTRLLVL.

To note about this clone: In the same sample, other DNA sequences code for this CDR3. The chain uses TRBV20-1 and TRBJ1-5, with D unclear. Trimming shortened V by 3 bases and J by 10 bases, and 4 bases separated the two germline ends. The germline CDR1 and CDR2 sequences are DFQATT and SNEGSKA (reference sequence). The CDR3 totals 9 residues. The DNA for the CDR3 is TGCAGTGCTAGTGAACCCCAGCATTTT. Translation gives CSASEPQHF.

The chain has TRBV5-4 and TRBJ2-3, with no clear D. Trimming shortened V by 4 bases and J by 0 bases, and 12 bases separated the two germline ends. The CDR3 loop spans 15 amino acids. The germline V gene encodes CDR1 SGHNT and CDR2 YYREEE (reference sequence). Here the CDR3 DNA reads TGTGCCAGCAGCACAGACTGGAGAAGCACAGATACGCAGTATTTT. Translating it yields CASSTDWRSTDTQYF.

The chain uses TRBV11-2 and TRBJ1-1; 8 nucleotides line up with TRBD1. Germline loops: CDR1 SGHAT, CDR2 FQNNGV. Trimming cost V 5 bases and J 6 bases; bases outside gene matches: 11. CDR3 length: 15 residues. The CDR3 is CASSERVTGVSEAFF. In nucleotides, the CDR3 is TGTGCCAGCAGCGAGCGGGTGACAGGGGTCTCTGAAGCTTTCTTT.

The genes are TRBV1 and TRBJ2-4; no DNA check was done on the table's D call, TRBD1. TRBV1 is designated a pseudogene. The CDR3 covers 17 residues. CDR3 DNA sequence: TGCACCAGCAGCCACACTGACAGGGTTCGAGCCAAAAACATTCAGTACTTC. This translates into CTSSHTDRVRAKNIQYF.

The table lists this clone with a few counts. The V and J genes are TRBV2 and TRBJ2-1; 9 positions match TRBD2. CDR3 length: 15 amino acids. Germline V CDR1 and CDR2: SNHLY, FYNNEI. The J segment lost 6 bases and the V segment lost 2 bases, leaving 5 bases of the junction unmatched. The CDR3 reads CASSETAGGVNEQFF. Here the CDR3 DNA reads TGTGCCAGCAGTGAAACAGCGGGAGGCGTCAATGAGCAGTTCTTC.

This clone was found many times. The rearrangement uses TRBV11-2 and TRBJ2-1; D may be TRBD2 (7 bases). The CDR3 extends over 15 amino acids. With 6 bases removed from V and 7 bases from J, the gap between germline ends came to 19 bases. CDR1 and CDR2 (germline): SGHAT, FQNNGV. CDR3 sequence: CASSTGRGPRNEQFF. CDR3 in DNA: TGTGCCAGCAGTACAGGGAGGGGACCGAGAAATGAGCAGTTCTTC.

The chain uses TRBV18 and TRBJ2-5; D gene uncertain. From germline, CDR1 is KGHSH and CDR2 LQKENI. The CDR3 covers 13 residues. Trimming left V 2 bases short and J 4 bases short, with 8 bases between. CDR3 in amino acids: CASSPSFGETQYF. CDR3 DNA sequence: TGTGCCAGCTCACCAAGTTTCGGAGAGACCCAGTACTTC. Supplemented by reference TRBV18 and TRBJ2-5, the full variable domain reads NAGVMQNPRHLVRRRGQEARLRCSPMKGHSHVYWYRQLPEEGLKFMVYLQKENIIDESGMPKERFSAEFPKEGPSILRIQQVVRGDSAAYFCASSPSFGETQYFGPGTRLLVL.

Concerning this clone itself: The junction departs from germline at one end; a sequencing error may be responsible. This rearrangement joins TRBV7-7 to TRBJ2-2, with D possibly TRBD1 on 6 matching bases. The CDR3 runs 14 residues. In germline, CDR1 is SSHAT, CDR2 FNYEAQ (reference sequence). The chain's CDR3 is CASSTTGNTGELFF. The CDR3 nucleotides read TGTGCTAGCAGCACGACAGGCAACACCGGGGAGCTGTTTTTT. Together with reference TRBV7-7 and TRBJ2-2, the CDR3 gives the full variable domain: GAGVSQSPRYKVTKRGQDVTLRCDPISSHATLYWYQQALGQGPEFLTYFNYEAQPDKSGLPSDRFSAERPEGSISTLTIQRTEQRDSAMYRCASSTTGNTGELFFGEGSRLTVL.

V is TRBV7-2 and J is TRBJ1-2; TRBD1 matches 11 bases. After removal of 1 base from V and 3 bases from J, the junction contained 1 base not matched to a gene. The V gene's germline CDR1 is SGHTA and CDR2 FQGNSA. This CDR3 is built from 15 residues. CDR3 DNA: TGTGCCAGCAGCTTAGGGACAGGGGGCGACTATGGCTACACCTTC. Amino acids: CASSLGTGGDYGYTF.

V and J are TRBV12-2 and TRBJ1-5. TRBV12-2 is noted as a pseudogene. The CDR3 has 14 amino acids. The CDR3 DNA follows: TGTGCAAGTCGCTCCGAGATCAATCCCCAGCCCCAGCATTTT. This codes for CASRSEINPQPQHF.

CDR3 protein: CASSYTGAGANVLTF. The CDR3 DNA sequence: TGCGCCAGCAGCTACACGGGGGCTGGGGCCAACGTCCTGACTTTC. V and J are TRBV5-1 and TRBJ2-6, with D maybe TRBD2 (6 bases). This CDR3 has 15 residues. Trimming removed 3 bases at V and 2 bases at J, with 9 bases between. Per the germline V gene, CDR1 is SGHRS and CDR2 is YFSETQ.

The chain is built from TRBV10-3 and TRBJ2-5; tentatively, D is TRBD1 or TRBD2 (5 bases each). The germline V gene has CDR1 ENHRY and CDR2 SYGVKD. V lost 6 bases and J 2 bases, leaving 10 bases between the germline ends. The CDR3 is 13 residues long. CDR3 in DNA: TGTGCCATCAGGGGTTGGGGGCAAGAGACCCAGTACTTC. Its protein product is CAIRGWGQETQYF.

This chain links TRBV7-8 with TRBJ2-1, with 7 bases that match TRBD1. This CDR3 spans 15 amino acids. Germline loops: CDR1 SGHVS, CDR2 FQNEAQ. The ends lost 6 bases at V and 0 bases at J; junction bases unmatched: 5. Here the CDR3 DNA reads TGTGCCAGCAGACCCGACAGGGTCTCCTACAATGAGCAGTTCTTC. It translates to CASRPDRVSYNEQFF.

The V and J genes are TRBV10-3 and TRBJ1-5, with D maybe TRBD1 (6 bases). V was pared by 6 bases and J by 3 bases, with 12 bases between. The germline gives CDR1 ENHRY, CDR2 SYGVKD. This CDR3 region has 14 residues. CDR3 loop: CAISGQPYNQPQHF. CDR3 nucleotides: TGTGCCATCAGCGGACAGCCCTACAATCAGCCCCAGCATTTT.

The rearrangement joins TRBV6-5 to TRBJ2-2; D may correspond to TRBD1 or TRBD2 (6 bases each). The V end lost 6 bases, the J end lost 4 bases, and 15 bases lay between the germline ends. CDR1 MNHEY and CDR2 SVGAGI come from the germline V gene. The CDR3 has 15 residues. CDR3 bases: TGTGCCAGCAGCGACGGGGGCCGCAGCACCGGGGAGCTGTTTTTT. Protein sequence: CASSDGGRSTGELFF.

V is TRBV6-5 and J is TRBJ2-3; TRBD1 might be the D (6 bases). CDR3 length: 14 amino acids. Germline V gene sequence: CDR1 MNHEY, CDR2 SVGAGI. Deletions cut 6 bases from V and 2 bases from J, with 12 bases between. This chain's CDR3 is CASRPTGNTDTQYF. The CDR3 DNA follows: TGTGCCAGCAGGCCTACAGGGAACACAGATACGCAGTATTTT.

The chain recombines TRBV19 with TRBJ1-1; no clear D gene. V was cut by 6 bases and J by 4 bases, with 15 bases left in between. CDR3 length: 14 amino acids. The V gene's germline CDR1 is LNHDA and CDR2 SQIVND (reference sequence). In nucleotides, the CDR3 is TGTGCCAGTAGATCCCTCGGGGAATTCACTGAAGCTTTCTTT. Translation: CASRSLGEFTEAFF.

The V call is TRBV6-6, the J call TRBJ1-5, with 8 nucleotides matching TRBD1. The CDR3 sequence is 15 residues long. V dropped 6 bases and J dropped 2; count of bases not matched to a gene: 6. Per the germline V gene, CDR1 is MNHNY and CDR2 is SVGAGI (reference sequence). CDR3 bases: TGTGCCAGCAGGGAGCAGGGGGCCGGCAATCAGCCCCAGCATTTT. Protein: CASREQGAGNQPQHF.

The rearrangement links TRBV28 to TRBJ2-1; tentative D call: TRBD2 (6 bases). The CDR3 length is 14 residues. Germline-derived CDR1 and CDR2 are MDHEN and SYDVKM. Trimming stripped 6 bases from V and 3 bases from J, with 12 bases between. DNA for the CDR3: TGTGCCAGCAGCCCCGGGGGAGTCTACAATGAGCAGTTCTTC. Protein sequence: CASSPGGVYNEQFF. Full variable domain (rest looked up from reference TRBV28 and TRBJ2-1): DVKVTQSSRYLVKRTGEKVFLECVQDMDHENMFWYRQDPGLGLRLIYFSYDVKMKEKGDIPEGYSVSREKKERFSLILESASTNQTSMYLCASSPGGVYNEQFFGPGTRLTVL.

This chain joins TRBV6-6 and TRBJ1-2, with 7 bases matching TRBD1. Trimming removed 7 bases from V and 0 bases from J; junction bases left unmatched: 8. Germline V gene lookup returns CDR1 MNHNY and CDR2 SVGAGI (reference sequence). This CDR3 is built from 15 residues. The CDR3 coding sequence is TGTGCCAGCATAGAGACAGGGCAAACTAACTATGGCTACACCTTC. Protein product: CASIETGQTNYGYTF.

This chain joins TRBV19 and TRBJ1-3; D is perhaps TRBD1 (5 bases). The CDR3 has 15 amino acids. From germline, CDR1 is LNHDA and CDR2 SQIVND (reference sequence). V lost 5 bases, J lost 0 bases, and 11 bases lay in between. CDR3 amino acids: CASSPAGYSGNTIYF. The CDR3 nucleotides are TGTGCCAGTAGTCCCGCAGGGTACTCTGGAAACACCATATATTTT.